Sequencing of this T cell receptor beta chain was carried out in a study of T cells in Graves' hyperthyroidism and ophthalmopathy. Study in general: The blood sample was taken at first diagnosis, before treatment began. Broader study findings: Ophthalmopathy cases were set apart from stable hyperthyroidism by a 13 V-J model.

This clonotype was seen ten or more times. As yet, its antigen is unknown. The CDR3 spans 14 residues. V was clipped by 1 base and J by 4 bases, with 10 bases between them. Germline CDR1 is SGHVS and CDR2 is FQNEAQ. With a duration under 2 months, the hyperthyroidism was newly diagnosed in patients aged 18 to 65. Amplification of TCR beta CDR3 regions was performed using RNA transcripts as template. The HTBI primer set drove a first-round RT-PCR of the TCR CDR3. TCRdb called the multiplex PCR reads again in MiXCR, with one record for every CDR3 protein. This sample yields about 260,000 distinct CDR3 sequences, of which about 25% are seen a single time; about 30% belongs to the top ten.

The source of this sequence is a man aged 35-49 years with Graves' hyperthyroidism that later progressed to Graves' ophthalmopathy. Sequenced input: blood. The chain is built from TRBV7-8 and TRBJ1-1; no firm D call. The CDR3 reads CASSLVSPSTEAFF. CDR3 nucleotides: TGTGCCAGCAGCTTAGTGTCTCCGTCCACTGAAGCTTTCTTT.